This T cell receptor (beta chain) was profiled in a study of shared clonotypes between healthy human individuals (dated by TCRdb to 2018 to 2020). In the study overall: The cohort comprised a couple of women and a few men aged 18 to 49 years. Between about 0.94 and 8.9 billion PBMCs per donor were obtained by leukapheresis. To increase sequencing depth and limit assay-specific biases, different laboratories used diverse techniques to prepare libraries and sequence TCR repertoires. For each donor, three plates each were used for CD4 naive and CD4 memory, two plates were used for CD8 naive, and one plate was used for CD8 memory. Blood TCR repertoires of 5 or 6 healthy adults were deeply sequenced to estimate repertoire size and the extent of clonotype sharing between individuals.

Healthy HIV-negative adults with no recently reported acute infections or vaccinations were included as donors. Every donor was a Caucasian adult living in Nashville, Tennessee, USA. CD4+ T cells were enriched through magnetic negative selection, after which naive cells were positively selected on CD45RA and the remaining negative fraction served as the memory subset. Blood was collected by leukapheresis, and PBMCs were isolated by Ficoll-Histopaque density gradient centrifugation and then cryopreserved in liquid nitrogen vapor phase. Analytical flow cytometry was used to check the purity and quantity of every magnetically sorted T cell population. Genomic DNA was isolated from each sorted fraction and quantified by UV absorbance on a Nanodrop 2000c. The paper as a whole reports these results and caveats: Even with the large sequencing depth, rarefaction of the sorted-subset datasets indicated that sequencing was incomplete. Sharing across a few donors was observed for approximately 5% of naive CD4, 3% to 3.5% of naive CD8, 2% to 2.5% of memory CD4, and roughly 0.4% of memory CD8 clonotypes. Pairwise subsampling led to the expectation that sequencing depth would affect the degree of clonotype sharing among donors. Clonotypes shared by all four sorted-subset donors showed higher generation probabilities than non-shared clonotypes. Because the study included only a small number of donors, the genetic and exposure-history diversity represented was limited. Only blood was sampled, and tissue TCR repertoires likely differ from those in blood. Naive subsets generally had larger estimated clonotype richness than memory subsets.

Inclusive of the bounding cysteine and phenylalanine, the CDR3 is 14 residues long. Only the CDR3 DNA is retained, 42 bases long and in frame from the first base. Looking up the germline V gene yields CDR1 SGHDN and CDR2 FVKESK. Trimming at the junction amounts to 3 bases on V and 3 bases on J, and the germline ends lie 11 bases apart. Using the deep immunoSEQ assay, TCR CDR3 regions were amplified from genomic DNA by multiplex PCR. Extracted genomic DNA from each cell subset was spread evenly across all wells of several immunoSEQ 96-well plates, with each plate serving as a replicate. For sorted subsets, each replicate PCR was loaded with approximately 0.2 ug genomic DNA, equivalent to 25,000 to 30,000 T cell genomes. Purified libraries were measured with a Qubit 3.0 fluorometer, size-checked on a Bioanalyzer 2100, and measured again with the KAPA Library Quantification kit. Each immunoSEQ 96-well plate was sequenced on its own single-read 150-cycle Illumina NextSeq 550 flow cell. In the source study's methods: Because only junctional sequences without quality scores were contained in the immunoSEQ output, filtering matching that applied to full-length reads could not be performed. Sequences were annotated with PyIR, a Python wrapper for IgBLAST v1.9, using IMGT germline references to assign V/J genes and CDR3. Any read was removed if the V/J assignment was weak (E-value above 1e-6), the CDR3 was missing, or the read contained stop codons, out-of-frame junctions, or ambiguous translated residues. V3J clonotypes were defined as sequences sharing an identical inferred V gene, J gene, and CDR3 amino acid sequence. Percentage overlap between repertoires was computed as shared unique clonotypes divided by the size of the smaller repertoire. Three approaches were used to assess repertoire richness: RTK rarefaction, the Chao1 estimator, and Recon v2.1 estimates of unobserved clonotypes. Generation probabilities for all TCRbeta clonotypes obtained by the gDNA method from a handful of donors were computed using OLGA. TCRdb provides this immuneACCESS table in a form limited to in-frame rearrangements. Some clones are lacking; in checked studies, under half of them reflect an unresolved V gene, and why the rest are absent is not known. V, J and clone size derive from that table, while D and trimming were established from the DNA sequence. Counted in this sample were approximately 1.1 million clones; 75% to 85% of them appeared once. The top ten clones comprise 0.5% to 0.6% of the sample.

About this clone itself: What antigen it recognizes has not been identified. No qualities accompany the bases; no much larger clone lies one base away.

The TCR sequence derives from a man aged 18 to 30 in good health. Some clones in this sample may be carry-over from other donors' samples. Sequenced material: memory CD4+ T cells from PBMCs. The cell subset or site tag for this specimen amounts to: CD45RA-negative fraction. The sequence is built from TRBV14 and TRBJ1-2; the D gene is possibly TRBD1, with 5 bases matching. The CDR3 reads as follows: CASSQAGTYYGYTF. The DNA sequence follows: TGTGCCAGCAGCCAGGCCGGGACCTACTATGGCTACACCTTC.